The 17 T cell receptor beta chains in this list originate from one sample, sequenced in a study of blood T cell repertoires in COVID-19. Using immunoSEQ multiplex PCR, the repertoire was profiled, and TCRdb retains in-frame clones only, with some absent. The sample contains approximately 130,000 clones, just under 90% of which appear only once. The sample taken for sequencing was peripheral blood. The receptor set was obtained from a woman aged 45-65 years with acute or convalescent COVID-19.

The chain combines TRBV5-1 with TRBJ2-3; 10 bases agree with TRBD1. Trimming took 3 bases from V and 7 from J; bases not matched to a gene: 8. The CDR3 runs to 15 residues. Germline V lookup: CDR1 SGHRS, CDR2 YFSETQ. CDR3 residues: CASSSGTGAPNTQYF. Written as DNA, the CDR3 is TGCGCCAGCAGCTCGGGGACAGGGGCGCCGAATACGCAGTATTTT.

This clone was recorded a few times. V and J are TRBV18 and TRBJ1-1; TRBD1 agrees at 9 bases. CDR3 length equals 14 residues. CDR1 and CDR2 (germline): KGHSH, LQKENI. Trimming at V came to 7 bases and at J to 2 bases, leaving 5 bases not matched to a gene. The chain's CDR3 is CASCRDRANTEAFF. CDR3 in DNA: TGTGCCAGCTGTCGGGACAGGGCCAACACTGAAGCTTTCTTT.

The chain uses TRBV18 and TRBJ1-6; D might be TRBD1 (6 bases). This CDR3 region has 13 residues. V was clipped by 5 bases and J by 6 bases, with 8 bases between them. The germline V gene encodes CDR1 KGHSH and CDR2 LQKENI. This CDR3 reads CASSADSNSPLHF. In nucleotides, the CDR3 is TGTGCCAGCTCAGCGGACAGTAATTCACCCCTCCACTTT.

This clone has a handful of counts. CDR3 DNA sequence: TGTGCCTGGAGTGGGGGGCCTACCAGGGGAGAGACCCAGTACTTC. Translation: CAWSGGPTRGETQYF. This sequence joins TRBV30 and TRBJ2-5, with D tentatively TRBD1 (6 bases). The CDR3 consists of 15 residues. V gave up 1 base and J gave up 4 bases, with 16 bases separating them. The germline V gene encodes CDR1 GTSNPN and CDR2 SVGIG (reference sequence).

The chain employs TRBV30 and TRBJ2-2; the D is unclear. With 0 bases removed from V and 3 bases from J, the gap between germline ends came to 8 bases. The CDR3 is made up of 14 amino acids. Germline CDR1 and CDR2: GTSNPN and SVGIG (reference sequence). The CDR3 spells CAWSVDTYTGELFF. DNA for the CDR3: TGTGCCTGGAGTGTAGACACCTACACCGGGGAGCTGTTTTTT.

The genes are TRBV5-1 and TRBJ2-5; 10 bases align to TRBD2. This CDR3 spans 15 amino acids. With 6 bases clipped from V and 5 bases from J, the junction kept 10 bases outside the gene matches. Looked up from germline, CDR1 is SGHRS and CDR2 is YFSETQ. CDR3 coding DNA: TGCGCCAGCAAAACTAACCTAGCGGGAGTGGAGACCCAGTACTTC. Amino acids: CASKTNLAGVETQYF.

The chain couples TRBV4-3 to TRBJ2-7; 10 bases line up with TRBD1. CDR1 and CDR2 (germline): LGHNA, YSLEER. This CDR3 contains 14 residues. V trimming: 4 bases; J trimming: 5 bases; junction bases outside the gene matches: 5. Here the CDR3 DNA reads TGCGCCAGCAGCCCCCGGGACAGGGGCCACGAGCAGTACTTC. It encodes CASSPRDRGHEQYF.

The chain recombines TRBV19 with TRBJ1-1; the D gene is possibly TRBD1 (6 bases). The CDR3 has 17 amino acids. The V and J ends lost 4 bases and 1 base respectively, with 19 bases between them. Germline values: CDR1 LNHDA, CDR2 SQIVND (reference sequence). CDR3 sequence (DNA): TGTGCCAGTAGTACCCCCCTGACAGGCGTCAGGAACACTGAAGCTTTCTTT. Protein sequence: CASSTPLTGVRNTEAFF.

The V gene is TRBV24-1, the J gene TRBJ1-2, with D possibly matching TRBD1 (6 bases). V lost 2 bases and J lost 4, with 19 bases in between. The germline V gene has CDR1 KGHDR and CDR2 SFDVKD. The CDR3 totals 17 residues. CDR3 amino acids: CATSDSTFSGQSYGYTF. For the CDR3, the DNA is TGTGCCACCAGTGATTCGACTTTTTCAGGACAGAGCTATGGCTACACCTTC.

The gene calls are TRBV6-5 and TRBJ2-6; 10 positions agree with TRBD1. The CDR3 consists of 14 residues. CDR1 and CDR2 (germline): MNHEY, SVGAGI. V lost 6 bases and J lost 8; bases outside the gene matches: 4. The CDR3 loop is CASRETGGPNVLTF. CDR3 bases: TGTGCCAGCAGAGAGACAGGGGGCCCCAACGTCCTGACTTTC.

The chain joins TRBV13 to TRBJ2-7; 7 bases align to TRBD2. Germline values: CDR1 PRHDT, CDR2 FYEKMQ (reference sequence). Losses at the gene ends were 5 bases for V and 1 base for J; bases not matched to a gene: 5. This CDR3 comprises 14 residues. Here the CDR3 reads CASSGRDYSYEQYF. DNA of the CDR3: TGTGCCAGCAGCGGAAGGGACTATTCCTACGAGCAGTACTTC.

The chain couples TRBV11-3 to TRBJ2-2; D possibly corresponds to TRBD1 (7 bases). Germline values: CDR1 SGHNT, CDR2 YENEEA. V gave up 3 bases and J gave up 5 bases, with 10 bases separating them. The CDR3 consists of 14 residues. The CDR3 sequence: CASSLQGGTGELFF. CDR3 in DNA: TGTGCCAGCAGCTTGCAGGGGGGTACCGGGGAGCTGTTTTTT.

This sequence joins TRBV6-2 or TRBV6-3 and TRBJ2-7; D unresolved. Germline V CDR1 and CDR2: MNHEY, SVGEGT. This CDR3 has 16 amino acids. V lost 5 bases to trimming and J lost 2 bases, with 19 bases between them. This CDR3 is CASSLLDLRVPYEQYF. The CDR3 bases are TGTGCCAGCAGTCTACTCGATTTACGGGTGCCCTACGAGCAGTACTTC.

The chain recombines TRBV10-2 with TRBJ2-2, with a tentative D call TRBD2 (5 bases). Trimming cost V 6 bases and J 4 bases, with 12 bases left between them. Germline V gene data show CDR1 as WSHSY and CDR2 as SAAADI. The CDR3 runs to 14 residues. Written as DNA, the CDR3 is TGCGCCAGCAGCCGGGAAGTCGTCACCGGGGAGCTGTTTTTT. This encodes CASSREVVTGELFF.

V usage is TRBV29-1 and J usage is TRBJ2-7, with unresolved D. The CDR3 is 11 residues long. Trimming cost V 3 bases and J 3 bases, with 6 bases left between them. Germline-derived CDR1 and CDR2 are SQVTM and ANQGSEA. CDR3 nucleotides: TGCAGCGTTGAGAGAAACTACGAGCAGTACTTC. Protein: CSVERNYEQYF.

This clone was counted a single time. The chain uses TRBV21-1 and TRBJ1-2; the table's D call of TRBD1 was not tested on the DNA. TRBV21-1 is listed as a pseudogene. The CDR3 has 12 residues. The CDR3 loop reads CASSKARNGYTF. The CDR3, as DNA: TGTGCCAGCAGCAAAGCCAGGAATGGCTACACCTTC.

The J gene is TRBJ2-7, the V gene TRBV5-1; D is possibly TRBD1 (5 bases). Germline V gene sequence: CDR1 SGHRS, CDR2 YFSETQ. The length of the CDR3 is 14 residues. Deletions cut 0 bases from V and 2 bases from J, with 9 bases between. The CDR3 DNA sequence: TGCGCCAGCAGCTTGGGACAGCTGGCCTACGAGCAGTACTTC. It specifies CASSLGQLAYEQYF.